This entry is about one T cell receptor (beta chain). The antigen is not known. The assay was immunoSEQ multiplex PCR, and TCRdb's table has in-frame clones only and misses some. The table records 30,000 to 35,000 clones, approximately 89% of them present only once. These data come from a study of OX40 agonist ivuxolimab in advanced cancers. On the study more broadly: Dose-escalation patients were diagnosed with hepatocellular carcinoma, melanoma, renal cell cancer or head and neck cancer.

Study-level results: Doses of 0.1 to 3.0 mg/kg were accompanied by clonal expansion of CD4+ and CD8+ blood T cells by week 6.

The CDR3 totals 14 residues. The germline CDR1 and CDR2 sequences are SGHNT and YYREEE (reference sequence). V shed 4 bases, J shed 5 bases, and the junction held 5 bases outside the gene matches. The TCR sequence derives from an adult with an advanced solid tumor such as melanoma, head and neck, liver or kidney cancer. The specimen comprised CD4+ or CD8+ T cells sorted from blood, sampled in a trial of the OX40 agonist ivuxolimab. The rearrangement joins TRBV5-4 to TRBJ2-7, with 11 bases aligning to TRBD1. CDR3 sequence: CASSPGQGADEQYF. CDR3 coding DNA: TGTGCCAGCAGCCCAGGACAGGGGGCTGACGAGCAGTACTTC.